This T cell receptor (beta chain) was sequenced for a study of graft-versus-host responses after intestinal transplantation. Looking at the study overall: Every transplant recipient was induced with anti-thymocyte globulin, then maintained on tacrolimus and steroids for about 3 years.

Data came from immunoSEQ multiplex PCR; TCRdb stores just in-frame clones and leaves some out. Among approximately 26,000 clones listed, around 76% were seen once. Study observations and caveats: Peak levels of circulating GvH clones tracked with early post-transplant HvG declines. In patients with graft-donor T cell macrochimerism, allograft graft-versus-host to host-versus-graft clonal ratios were high. GvH clones surfaced in recipient marrow, some emerging earlier in ileum or blood.

CDR3 length: 13 residues. Trimming removed 1 base from V and 3 bases from J, with 7 bases in between. Per the germline V gene, CDR1 is SGHRS and CDR2 is YFSETQ. A note on this clone: Its antigen is unidentified.

The sample here was unstimulated CD4+ T cells sorted from spleen or lymph node cells, taken before intestinal transplant. The gene calls are TRBV5-1 and TRBJ1-1; D is uncertain. The sequence derives from a human donor who received an intestinal transplant. The CDR3 reads CASSLSLDTEAFF. CDR3 DNA sequence: TGCGCCAGCAGCTTGAGCCTAGACACTGAAGCTTTCTTT.